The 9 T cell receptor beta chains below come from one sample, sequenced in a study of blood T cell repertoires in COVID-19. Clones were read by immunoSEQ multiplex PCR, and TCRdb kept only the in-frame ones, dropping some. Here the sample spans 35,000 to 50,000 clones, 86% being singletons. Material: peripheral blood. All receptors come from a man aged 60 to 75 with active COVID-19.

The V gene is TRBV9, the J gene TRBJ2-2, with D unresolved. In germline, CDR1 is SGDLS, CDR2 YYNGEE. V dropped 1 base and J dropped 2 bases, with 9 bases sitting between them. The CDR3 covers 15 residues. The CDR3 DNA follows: TGTGCCAGCAGCGTACGACGGAGTAACACCGGGGAGCTGTTTTTT. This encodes CASSVRRSNTGELFF.

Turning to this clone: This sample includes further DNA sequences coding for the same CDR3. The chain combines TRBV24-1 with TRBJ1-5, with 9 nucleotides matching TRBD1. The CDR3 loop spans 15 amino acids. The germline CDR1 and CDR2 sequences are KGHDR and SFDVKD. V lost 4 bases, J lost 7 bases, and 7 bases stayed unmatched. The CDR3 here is CATSETTGGTQPQHF. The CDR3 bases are TGTGCCACCAGTGAGACGACAGGGGGTACGCAGCCCCAGCATTTT.

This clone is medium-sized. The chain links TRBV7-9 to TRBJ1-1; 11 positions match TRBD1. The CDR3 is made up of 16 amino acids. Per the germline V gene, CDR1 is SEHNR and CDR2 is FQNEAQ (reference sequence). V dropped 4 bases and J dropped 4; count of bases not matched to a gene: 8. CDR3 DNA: TGTGCCAGCAGCTGGGGACAGGGGGAGGGTAGCACTGAAGCTTTCTTT. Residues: CASSWGQGEGSTEAFF.

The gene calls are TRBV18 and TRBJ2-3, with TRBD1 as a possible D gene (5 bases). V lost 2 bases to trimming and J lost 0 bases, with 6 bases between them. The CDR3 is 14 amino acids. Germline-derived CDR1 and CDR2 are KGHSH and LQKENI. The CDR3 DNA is TGTGCCAGCTCACCAGACAGTAGCACAGATACGCAGTATTTT. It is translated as CASSPDSSTDTQYF.

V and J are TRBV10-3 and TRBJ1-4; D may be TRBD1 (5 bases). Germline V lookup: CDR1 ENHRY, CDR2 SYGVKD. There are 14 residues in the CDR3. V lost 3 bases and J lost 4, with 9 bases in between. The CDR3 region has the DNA TGTGCCATCAGTGACTCAGGGATTAATGAAAAACTGTTTTTT. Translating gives CAISDSGINEKLFF.

CDR3 DNA: TGTGCCAGCTCACCGGGACTAGCGGGAAACGCGGGGCAGTACTTC. Translation gives CASSPGLAGNAGQYF. The chain has TRBV18 and TRBJ2-7, with TRBD2 matching 13 bases. CDR3 length: 15 residues. Germline trimming cut 3 bases from V and 9 bases from J; bases unmatched to any gene: 8. CDR1 is KGHSH, CDR2 LQKENI, per germline.

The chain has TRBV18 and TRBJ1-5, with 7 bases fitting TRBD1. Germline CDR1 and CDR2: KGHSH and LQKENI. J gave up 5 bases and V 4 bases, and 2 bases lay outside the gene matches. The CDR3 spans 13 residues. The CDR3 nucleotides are TGTGCCAGCTCACGGACAGGAGATCAGCCCCAGCATTTT. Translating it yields CASSRTGDQPQHF.

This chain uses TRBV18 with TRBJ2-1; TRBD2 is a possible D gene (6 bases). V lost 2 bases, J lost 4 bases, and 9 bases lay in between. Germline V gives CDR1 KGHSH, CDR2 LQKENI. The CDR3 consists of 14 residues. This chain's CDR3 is CASSPGGIYNEQFF. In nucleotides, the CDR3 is TGTGCCAGCTCACCAGGGGGGATATACAATGAGCAGTTCTTC.

CDR3 amino acids: CASRSGQATGELFF. The CDR3 nucleotides are TGTGCCAGCAGATCAGGACAGGCCACCGGGGAGCTGTTTTTT. The rearrangement uses TRBV5-5 and TRBJ2-2; 7 nucleotides agree with TRBD1. J lost 4 bases, V lost 5 bases, and 5 bases had no gene match. Germline V gene lookup returns CDR1 SGHKS and CDR2 YYEKEE (reference sequence). This CDR3 is built from 14 residues.